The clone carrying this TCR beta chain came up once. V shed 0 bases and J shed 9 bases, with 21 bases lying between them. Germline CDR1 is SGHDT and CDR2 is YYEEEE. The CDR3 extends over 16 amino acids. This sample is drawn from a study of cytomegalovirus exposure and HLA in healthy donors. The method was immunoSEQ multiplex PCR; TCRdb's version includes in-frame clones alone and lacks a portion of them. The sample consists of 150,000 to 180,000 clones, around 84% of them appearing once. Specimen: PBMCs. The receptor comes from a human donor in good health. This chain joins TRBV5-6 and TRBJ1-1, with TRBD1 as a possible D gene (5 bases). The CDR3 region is CASSLALTDGGSKAFF. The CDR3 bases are TGTGCCAGCAGCTTGGCTTTGACGGACGGGGGGTCTAAAGCTTTCTTT.